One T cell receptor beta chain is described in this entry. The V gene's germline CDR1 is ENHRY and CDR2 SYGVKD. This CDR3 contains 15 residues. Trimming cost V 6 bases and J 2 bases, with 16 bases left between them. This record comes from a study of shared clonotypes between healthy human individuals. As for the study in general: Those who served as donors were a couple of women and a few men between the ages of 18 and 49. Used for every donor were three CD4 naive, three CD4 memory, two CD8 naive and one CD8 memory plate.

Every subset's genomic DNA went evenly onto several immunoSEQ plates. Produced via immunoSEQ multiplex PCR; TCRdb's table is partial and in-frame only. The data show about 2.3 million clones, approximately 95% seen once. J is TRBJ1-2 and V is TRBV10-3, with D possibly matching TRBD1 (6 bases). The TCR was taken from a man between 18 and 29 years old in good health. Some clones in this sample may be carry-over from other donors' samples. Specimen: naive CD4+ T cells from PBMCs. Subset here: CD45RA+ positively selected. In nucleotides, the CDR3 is TGTGCCATCAGCCTTCAGGGGTCGACGAACTATGGCTACACCTTC. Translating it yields CAISLQGSTNYGYTF.